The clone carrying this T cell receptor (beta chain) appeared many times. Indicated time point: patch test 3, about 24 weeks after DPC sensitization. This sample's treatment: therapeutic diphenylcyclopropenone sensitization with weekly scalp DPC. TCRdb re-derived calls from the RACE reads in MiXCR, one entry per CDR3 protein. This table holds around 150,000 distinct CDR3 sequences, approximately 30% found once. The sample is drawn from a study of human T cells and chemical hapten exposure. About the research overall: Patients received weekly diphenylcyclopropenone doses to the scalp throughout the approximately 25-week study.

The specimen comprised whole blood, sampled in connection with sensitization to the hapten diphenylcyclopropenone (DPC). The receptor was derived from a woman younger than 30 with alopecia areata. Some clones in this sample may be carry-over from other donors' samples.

CDR3 amino acids: CAKGDSYNEQFF. CDR3 DNA: TGTGCAAAGGGGGACTCCTACAATGAGCAGTTCTTC. The gene calls are TRBV30 and TRBJ2-1; TRBD1 might be the D (6 bases). Germline values: CDR1 GTSNPN, CDR2 SVGIG (reference sequence). This CDR3 region has 12 residues.